The 2 T cell receptor beta chains presented below share a single source sample, sequenced in a study of T cell changes during pregnancy in multiple sclerosis. Here immunoSEQ multiplex PCR was the method, and the copy in TCRdb shows in-frame clones only, minus some. The sample carries about 38,000 clones, around 92% recorded once. The sequencing used CD8+ T cells from peripheral blood mononuclear cells, collected in the second trimester of pregnancy. The source is a female donor with multiple sclerosis, enrolled in a pregnancy study.

V and J are TRBV18 and TRBJ1-3, with D maybe TRBD1 (6 bases). CDR1 is KGHSH, CDR2 LQKENI, per germline. The CDR3 spans 16 residues. V lost 10 bases and J 5 bases, leaving 24 bases between the germline ends. The CDR3 coding sequence is TGTGCCACCGCTACTGGGATGGGGGCAAATCGAAACACCATATATTTT. Translated: CATATGMGANRNTIYF.

V and J are TRBV27 and TRBJ1-2; tentatively, D is TRBD1 (5 bases). This CDR3 is built from 15 residues. The germline V gene has CDR1 MNHEY and CDR2 SMNVEV (reference sequence). The V and J ends lost 5 bases and 4 bases respectively, with 17 bases between them. CDR3 sequence reads: CASSPDGGALYGYTF. For the CDR3, the DNA is TGTGCCAGCAGTCCCGATGGAGGGGCCCTCTATGGCTACACCTTC.